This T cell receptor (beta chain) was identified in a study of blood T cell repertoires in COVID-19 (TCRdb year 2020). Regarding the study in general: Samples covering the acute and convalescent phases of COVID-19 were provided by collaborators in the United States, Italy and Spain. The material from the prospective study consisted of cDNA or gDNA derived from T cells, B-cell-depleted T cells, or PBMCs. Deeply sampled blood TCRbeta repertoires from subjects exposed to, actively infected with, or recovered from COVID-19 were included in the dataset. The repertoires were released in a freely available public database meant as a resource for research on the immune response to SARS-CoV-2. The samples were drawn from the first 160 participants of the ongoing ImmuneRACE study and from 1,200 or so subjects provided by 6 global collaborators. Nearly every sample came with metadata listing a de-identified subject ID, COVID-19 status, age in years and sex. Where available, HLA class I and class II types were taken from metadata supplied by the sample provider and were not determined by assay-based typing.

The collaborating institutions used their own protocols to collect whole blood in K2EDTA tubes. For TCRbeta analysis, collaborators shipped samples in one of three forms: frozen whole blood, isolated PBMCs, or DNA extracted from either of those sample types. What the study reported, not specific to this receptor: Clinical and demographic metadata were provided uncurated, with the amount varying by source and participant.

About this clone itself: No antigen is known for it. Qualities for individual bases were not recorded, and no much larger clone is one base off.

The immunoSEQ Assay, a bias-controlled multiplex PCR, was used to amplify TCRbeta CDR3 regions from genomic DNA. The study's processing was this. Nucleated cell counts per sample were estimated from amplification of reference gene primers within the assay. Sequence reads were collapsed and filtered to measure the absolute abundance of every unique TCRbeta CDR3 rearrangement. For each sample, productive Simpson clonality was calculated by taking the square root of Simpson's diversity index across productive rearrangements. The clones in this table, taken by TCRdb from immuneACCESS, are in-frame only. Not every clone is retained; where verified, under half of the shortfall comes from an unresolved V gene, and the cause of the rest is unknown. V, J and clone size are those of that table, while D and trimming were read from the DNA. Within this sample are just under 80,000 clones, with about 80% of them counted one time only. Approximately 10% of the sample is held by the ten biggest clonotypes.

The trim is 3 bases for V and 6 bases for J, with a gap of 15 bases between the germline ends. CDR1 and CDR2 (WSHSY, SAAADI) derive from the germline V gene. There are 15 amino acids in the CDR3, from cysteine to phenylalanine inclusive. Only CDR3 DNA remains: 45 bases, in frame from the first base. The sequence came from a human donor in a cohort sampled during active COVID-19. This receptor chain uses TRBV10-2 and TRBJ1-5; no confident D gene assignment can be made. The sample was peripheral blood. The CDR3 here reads CASSDSRLGSQPQHF. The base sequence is TGCGCCAGCAGTGACTCAAGGCTAGGCTCTCAGCCCCAGCATTTT.